A single sample is the source of the 20 T cell receptor beta chains below, sequenced in a study of molecular identifiers for immune sequencing clone quantification. A single record per CDR3 protein comes from TCRdb applying MiXCR to the PCR reads. Altogether over 600,000 distinct CDR3 sequences are present, 15% to 20% being singletons, with the ten largest covering roughly 0.85%. Sequenced: naive CD8+ T cells from blood, with Jurkat cell RNA spiked in. Subset reported: FACS-sorted CD8+CD4-CCR7+CD45RA+ naive T cells. These receptors were collected from a human donor in good health. Some libraries in this study had Jurkat cell RNA spiked in.

Comments on this clonotype: Relative to the germline gene, one junction end is altered; a read error may explain this. The rearrangement links TRBV7-2 to TRBJ2-1, with D tentatively TRBD2 (5 bases). Per germline, CDR1 SGHTA and CDR2 FQGNSA. The CDR3 contains 16 residues. The CDR3 nucleotides are TGTGCCAGCCGCTTAGCGCGGATGAGCTCCTACAATGAGCAGTTCTTC. Its protein product is CASRLARMSSYNEQFF.

This clonotype appeared many times. The V gene is TRBV7-9, the J gene TRBJ2-3; weak D call: TRBD1 (6 bases). CDR3 length equals 16 residues. Looked up from germline, CDR1 is SEHNR and CDR2 is FQNEAQ (reference sequence). V lost 4 bases and J lost 6, with 20 bases in between. The CDR3 sequence: CASSSAVGAPGDTQYF. The CDR3 bases are TGTGCCAGCAGCTCGGCGGTGGGGGCGCCGGGTGATACGCAGTATTTT.

The chain is built from TRBV13 and TRBJ2-7, with 12 positions matching TRBD2. The germline gives CDR1 PRHDT, CDR2 FYEKMQ (reference sequence). This CDR3 region has 16 residues. V lost 5 bases, J lost 6 bases, and 11 bases stayed unmatched. For the CDR3, the DNA is TGTGCCAGCAGCCCTAAGGGGCTAGCGGGAGGGTCCGAGCAGTACTTC. This gives the protein CASSPKGLAGGSEQYF.

The chain has TRBV13 and TRBJ2-7; D possibly corresponds to TRBD2 (5 bases). Per germline, CDR1 PRHDT and CDR2 FYEKMQ (reference sequence). The V and J ends lost 5 bases and 5 bases respectively, with 16 bases between them. The CDR3 extends over 14 amino acids. CDR3 in amino acids: CASSGLEVGHEQYF. The CDR3 DNA reads as TGTGCCAGCAGCGGCCTGGAGGTTGGCCACGAGCAGTACTTC.

This clonotype was recorded at least ten times. This sequence joins TRBV28 and TRBJ1-6; unclear D gene. The CDR3 runs to 15 residues. Germline V CDR1 and CDR2: MDHEN, SYDVKM. V gave up 6 bases and J gave up 7 bases, with 16 bases separating them. The CDR3 DNA follows: TGTGCCAGCAGAATAGAGGCTAGTCTCAATTCACCCCTCCACTTT. It codes for CASRIEASLNSPLHF.

This clonotype has ten or more counts. The V and J genes are TRBV12-3 or TRBV12-4 and TRBJ2-2, with 9 positions matching TRBD1. V trimming: 3 bases; J trimming: 5 bases; junction bases outside the gene matches: 4. This CDR3 has 15 amino acids. The DNA for the CDR3 is TGTGCCAGCAGTTTCGGACAGGGGTTGACCGGGGAGCTGTTTTTT. It specifies CASSFGQGLTGELFF.

This clonotype has more than one count but fewer than ten. V and J are TRBV18 and TRBJ2-7; D is undetermined. Germline V gene data show CDR1 as KGHSH and CDR2 as LQKENI. The CDR3 is 14 residues long. Trimming took 2 bases from V and 0 from J, leaving 8 bases between them. CDR3 nucleotide sequence: TGTGCCAGCTCACCAGAAGTCTCCTCCTACGAGCAGTACTTC. This gives the protein CASSPEVSSYEQYF.

The sample holds many counts of this clonotype. V and J are TRBV6-1 and TRBJ1-5, with 8 bases lining up with TRBD1. J was trimmed by 2 bases and V by 6 bases; bases with no gene match: 6. This CDR3 is 15 amino acids long. The germline V gene encodes CDR1 MNHNS and CDR2 SASEGT. The CDR3 sequence is CASRGQAKRNQPQHF. The CDR3 DNA reads TGTGCCAGCAGGGGACAGGCGAAACGCAATCAGCCCCAGCATTTT.

The chain couples TRBV7-9 to TRBJ2-5; 11 nucleotides line up with TRBD2. From germline, CDR1 is SEHNR and CDR2 FQNEAQ (reference sequence). This CDR3 spans 17 amino acids. J was trimmed by 0 bases and V by 5 bases; bases with no gene match: 8. The CDR3 region is CASSPRLAGKYQETQYF. In DNA, the CDR3 is TGTGCCAGCAGCCCCCGACTAGCGGGGAAGTACCAAGAGACCCAGTACTTC.

The sample holds many counts of this clonotype. The V and J genes are TRBV4-3 and TRBJ2-3, with 7 bases aligning to TRBD2. The CDR3 sequence is 17 residues long. Trimming at V came to 0 bases and at J to 1 base, leaving 7 bases not matched to a gene. CDR1 and CDR2 from the germline V gene are LGHNA and YSLEER. In DNA form, the CDR3 reads TGCGCCAGCAGCCAAGATCGGCGGGGAGGGGGCACAGATACGCAGTATTTT. Translating gives CASSQDRRGGGTDTQYF.

In its sample, this clonotype was seen many times. The chain has TRBV7-9 and TRBJ1-5; the match to TRBD1 covers 11 bases. This CDR3 is built from 18 residues. Trimming cost V 4 bases and J 6 bases; bases outside gene matches: 14. Germline V lookup: CDR1 SEHNR, CDR2 FQNEAQ (reference sequence). CDR3 residues: CASSYEIKGTGGTQPQHF. The CDR3 nucleotides read TGTGCCAGCAGCTACGAAATAAAAGGGACAGGGGGAACTCAGCCCCAGCATTTT.

As concerns this clonotype: This may arise from a read error, as a much more abundant clone is one base away. V and J are TRBV4-2 and TRBJ1-4; tentatively, D is TRBD1 (6 bases). The CDR3 length is 16 residues. Per the germline V gene, CDR1 is LGHNA and CDR2 is YNFKEQ. Trimming pared 4 bases from V and 7 bases from J, leaving 19 bases between. The DNA for the CDR3 is TGTGCCAGCAGCCCGATTCAACGGGGGGCATCTGAAAAACTGTTTTTT. Translation: CASSPIQRGASEKLFF.

This clonotype was detected ten times or more. This chain joins TRBV29-1 and TRBJ1-1; TRBD1 aligns across 8 bases. Germline V gene data show CDR1 as SQVTM and CDR2 as ANQGSEA. V lost 5 bases and J lost 4; bases outside the gene matches: 9. CDR3 length equals 14 residues. CDR3 bases: TGCAGCGTTACCATGCAGGGGGCGCGCACTGAAGCTTTCTTT. Amino acids: CSVTMQGARTEAFF. The entire variable domain, with the rest obtained from reference TRBV29-1 and TRBJ1-1, is as follows: SAVISQKPSRDICQRGTSLTIQCQVDSQVTMMFWYRQQPGQSLTLIATANQGSEATYESGFVIDKFPISRPNLTFSTLTVSNMSPEDSSIYLCSVTMQGARTEAFFGQGTRLTVV.

At least ten counts were recorded for this clonotype. This chain connects TRBV7-9 to TRBJ2-3, with 10 bases lining up with TRBD2. Germline V gives CDR1 SEHNR, CDR2 FQNEAQ (reference sequence). CDR3 length: 18 residues. With V trimmed by 6 bases and J by 0 bases, 12 bases remained unmatched. CDR3 sequence reads: CASRVLAGEFPSTDTQYF. The CDR3 DNA reads TGTGCCAGCAGGGTTCTAGCGGGGGAATTTCCTAGCACAGATACGCAGTATTTT.

The gene calls are TRBV6-5 and TRBJ2-7; TRBD2 matches 13 bases. In germline, CDR1 is MNHEY, CDR2 SVGAGI. There are 15 residues in the CDR3. V was pared by 5 bases and J by 1 base, with 2 bases of the junction left unmatched. The CDR3 reads CASSKGLAGSYEQYF. The CDR3 DNA follows: TGTGCCAGCAGTAAGGGACTAGCGGGGTCCTACGAGCAGTACTTC.

This chain joins TRBV11-2 and TRBJ2-2; perhaps TRBD2 as D (5 bases). The CDR3 sequence is 16 residues long. Looked up from germline, CDR1 is SGHAT and CDR2 is FQNNGV. V was cut by 2 bases and J by 6 bases, with 16 bases left in between. CDR3 DNA: TGTGCCAGCAGCTTAATACCGGAGGCCGGGGCCGGGGAGCTGTTTTTT. Residues: CASSLIPEAGAGELFF.

This clonotype was detected a few times. This chain joins TRBV27 and TRBJ1-4; 7 nucleotides line up with TRBD1. This CDR3 comprises 19 residues. V was clipped by 2 bases and J by 7 bases; unmatched bases: 19. Germline loops: CDR1 MNHEY, CDR2 SMNVEV (reference sequence). The CDR3 spells CASSLLGTVRSQLSEKLFF. The DNA for the CDR3 is TGTGCCAGCAGTTTACTAGGGACAGTCCGCTCGCAACTAAGTGAAAAACTGTTTTTT.

Only one count was recorded for this clonotype. This may be a read error, as it is one base from a much larger clone. V usage is TRBV7-9 and J usage is TRBJ2-4; TRBD1 agrees at 9 bases. CDR3 size: 15 residues. Trimming cost V 5 bases and J 6 bases; bases outside gene matches: 8. Germline lookup yields CDR1 SEHNR and CDR2 FQNEAQ (reference sequence). The CDR3 reads CASSPQQGAVNIQYF. DNA of the CDR3: TGTGCCAGCAGCCCACAACAGGGGGCCGTAAACATTCAGTACTTC.

The chain is built from TRBV24-1 and TRBJ2-7; 11 nucleotides align to TRBD2. Germline V CDR1 and CDR2: KGHDR, SFDVKD. With 4 bases clipped from V and 3 bases from J, the junction kept 16 bases outside the gene matches. The CDR3 is 19 amino acids. The CDR3 bases are TGTGCCACCAGTGAAACCGGGACTAGCGGAAACTTGCCCTACTACGAGCAGTACTTC. As protein: CATSETGTSGNLPYYEQYF.

There are a few counts of this clonotype. The chain uses TRBV11-3 and TRBJ2-7, with D tentatively TRBD2 (7 bases). Looked up from germline, CDR1 is SGHNT and CDR2 is YENEEA. V was cut by 5 bases and J by 4 bases, with 18 bases left in between. The CDR3 contains 15 residues. The CDR3 region is CASSPIGGAGYEQYF. CDR3 nucleotides: TGTGCCAGCAGCCCCATTGGGGGGGCTGGGTACGAGCAGTACTTC.